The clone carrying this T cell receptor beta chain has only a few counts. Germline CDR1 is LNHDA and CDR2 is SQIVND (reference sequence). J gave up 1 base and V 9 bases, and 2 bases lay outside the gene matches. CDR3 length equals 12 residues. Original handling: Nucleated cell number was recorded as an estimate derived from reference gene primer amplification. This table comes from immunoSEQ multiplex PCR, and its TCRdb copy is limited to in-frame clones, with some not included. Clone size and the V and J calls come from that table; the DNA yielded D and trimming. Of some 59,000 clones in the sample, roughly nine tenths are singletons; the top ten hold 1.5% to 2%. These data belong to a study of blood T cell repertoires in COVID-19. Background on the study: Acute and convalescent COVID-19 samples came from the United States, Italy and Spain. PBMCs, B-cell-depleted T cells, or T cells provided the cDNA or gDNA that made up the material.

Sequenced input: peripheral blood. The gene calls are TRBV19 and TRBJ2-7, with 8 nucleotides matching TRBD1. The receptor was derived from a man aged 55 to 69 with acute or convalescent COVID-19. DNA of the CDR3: TGTGCCAGCGGACAGGGATCCTACGAGCAGTACTTC. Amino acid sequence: CASGQGSYEQYF.